Sequencing of this T cell receptor (beta chain) was carried out in a study of CD8+ T cells in alopecia areata. Study outcomes and limitations: TCRs were shared less clearly across patients than in mice, possibly for HLA-related reasons. Higher clonality than in normal scalp was seen in lesional scalp, especially alopecia totalis/universalis. Among the cells sequenced in scalp samples are also the resident alphabeta T cells of normal skin.

Sequencing relied on a cDNA template that was reverse transcribed from extracted RNA. The assay was immunoSEQ multiplex PCR, and TCRdb's table has in-frame clones only and misses some. The sample holds some 22,000 clones, around 56% seen once. In the case of this clone: The antigen is unknown.

CDR1 and CDR2 (germline): MDHEN, SYDVKM. Trimming took off 4 bases at V and 3 bases at J, with 4 bases between the two ends. This CDR3 spans 11 amino acids. The clonotype comes from a human donor with alopecia areata. The chain uses TRBV28 and TRBJ2-7; no clear D. Source material: NKG2D-high CD8+ T cells sorted from blood. The CDR3 loop is CASSSYYEQYF. The CDR3 DNA reads TGTGCCAGCAGTTCCTACTACGAGCAGTACTTC.